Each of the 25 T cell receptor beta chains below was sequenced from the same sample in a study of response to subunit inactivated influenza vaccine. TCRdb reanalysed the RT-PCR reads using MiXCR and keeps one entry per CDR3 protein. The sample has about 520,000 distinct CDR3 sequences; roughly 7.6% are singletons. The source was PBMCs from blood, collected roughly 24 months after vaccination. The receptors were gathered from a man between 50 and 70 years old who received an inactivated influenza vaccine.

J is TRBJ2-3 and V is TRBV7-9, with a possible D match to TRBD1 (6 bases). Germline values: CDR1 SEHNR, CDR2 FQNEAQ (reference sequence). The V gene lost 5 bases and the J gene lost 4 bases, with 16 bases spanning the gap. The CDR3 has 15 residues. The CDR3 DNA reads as TGTGCCAGCAGCCTACAGGGAAGCATCGCAGATACGCAGTATTTT. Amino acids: CASSLQGSIADTQYF.

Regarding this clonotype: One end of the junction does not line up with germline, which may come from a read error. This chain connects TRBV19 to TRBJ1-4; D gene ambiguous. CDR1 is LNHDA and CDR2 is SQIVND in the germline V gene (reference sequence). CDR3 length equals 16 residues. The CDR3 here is CASSSGLLRYNEELFF. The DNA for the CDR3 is TGTGCCAGTAGTTCGGGCCTTCTACGGTATAATGAAGAACTGTTTTTT. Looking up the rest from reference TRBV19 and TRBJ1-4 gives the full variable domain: DGGITQSPKYLFRKEGQNVTLSCEQNLNHDAMYWYRQDPGQGLRLIYYSQIVNDFQKGDIAEGYSVSREKKESFPLTVTSAQKNPTAFYLCASSSGLLRYNEELFFGSGTQLSVL.

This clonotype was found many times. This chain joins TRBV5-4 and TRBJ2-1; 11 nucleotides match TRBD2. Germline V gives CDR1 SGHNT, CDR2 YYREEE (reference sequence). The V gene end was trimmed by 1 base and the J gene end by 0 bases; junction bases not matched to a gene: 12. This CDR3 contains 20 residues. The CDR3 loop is CASSLKAGLAVRSSYNEQFF. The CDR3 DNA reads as TGTGCCAGCAGCTTGAAGGCGGGACTAGCGGTCAGGAGCTCCTACAATGAGCAGTTCTTC.

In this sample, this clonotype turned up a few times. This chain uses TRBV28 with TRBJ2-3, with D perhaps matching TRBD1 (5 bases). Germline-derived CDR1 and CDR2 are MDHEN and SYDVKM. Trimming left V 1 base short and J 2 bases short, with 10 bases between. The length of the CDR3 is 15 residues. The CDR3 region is CASSLLPGPTDTQYF. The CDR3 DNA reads TGTGCCAGCAGTTTATTGCCAGGGCCCACAGATACGCAGTATTTT.

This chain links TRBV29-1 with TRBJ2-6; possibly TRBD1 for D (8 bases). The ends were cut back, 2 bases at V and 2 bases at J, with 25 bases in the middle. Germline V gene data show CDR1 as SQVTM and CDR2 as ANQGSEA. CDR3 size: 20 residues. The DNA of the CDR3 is TGCAGCGTTGAATTATGGCCAGGGGGCGCTAGCGGCCCTGGGGCCAACGTCCTGACTTTC. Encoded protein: CSVELWPGGASGPGANVLTF.

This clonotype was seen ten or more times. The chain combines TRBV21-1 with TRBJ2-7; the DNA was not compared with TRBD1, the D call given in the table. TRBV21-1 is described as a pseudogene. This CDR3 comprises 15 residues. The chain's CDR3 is CASSPRPGHLYEQYF. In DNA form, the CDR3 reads TGTGCCAGCAGCCCTCGACCGGGACACCTCTACGAGCAGTACTTC.

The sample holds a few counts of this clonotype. The CDR3 DNA reads TGTGCCATCAGGGGGACTAGCGGAGCTACCCAAGAGACCCAGTACTTC. Amino acid sequence: CAIRGTSGATQETQYF. The rearrangement joins TRBV10-3 to TRBJ2-5, with TRBD2 matching 11 bases. The J segment lost 1 base and the V segment lost 6 bases, leaving 7 bases of the junction unmatched. The CDR3 contains 16 residues. Germline CDR1 is ENHRY and CDR2 is SYGVKD.

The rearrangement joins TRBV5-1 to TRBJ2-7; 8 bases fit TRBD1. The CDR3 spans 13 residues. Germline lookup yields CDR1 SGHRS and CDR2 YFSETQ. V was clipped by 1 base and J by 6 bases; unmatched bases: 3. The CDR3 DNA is TGCGCCAGCAGCTTGCAGGGGGCGACCGAGCAGTACTTC. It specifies CASSLQGATEQYF.

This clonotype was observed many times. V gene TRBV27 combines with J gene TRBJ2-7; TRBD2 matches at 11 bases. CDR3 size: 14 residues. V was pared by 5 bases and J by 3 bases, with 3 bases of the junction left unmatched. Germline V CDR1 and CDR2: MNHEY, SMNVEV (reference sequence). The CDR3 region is CASSLAGGNYEQYF. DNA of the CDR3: TGTGCCAGCAGTCTAGCGGGGGGAAACTACGAGCAGTACTTC.

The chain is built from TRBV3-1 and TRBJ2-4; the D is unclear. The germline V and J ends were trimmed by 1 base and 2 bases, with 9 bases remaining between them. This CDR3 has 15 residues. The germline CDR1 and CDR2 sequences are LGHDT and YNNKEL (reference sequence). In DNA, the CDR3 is TGTGCCAGCAGCCAAGCGCGACACTCCAAAAACATTCAGTACTTC. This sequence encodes CASSQARHSKNIQYF.

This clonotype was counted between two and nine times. CDR3 in amino acids: CASSQGPTGELFF. The CDR3 nucleotides are TGTGCCAGCTCCCAGGGTCCCACCGGGGAGCTGTTTTTT. The chain joins TRBV11-3 to TRBJ2-2; possibly TRBD1 for D (5 bases). The germline V gene has CDR1 SGHNT and CDR2 YENEEA. V was trimmed by 8 bases and J by 4 bases, leaving 11 bases between them. The CDR3 covers 13 residues.

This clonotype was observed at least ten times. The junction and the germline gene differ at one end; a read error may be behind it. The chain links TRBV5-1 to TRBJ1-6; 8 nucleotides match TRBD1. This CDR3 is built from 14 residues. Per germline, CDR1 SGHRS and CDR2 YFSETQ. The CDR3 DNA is TGTGCCAGCAGCCCCCGGACAGGGAATTCACCCCTCCACTTT. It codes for CASSPRTGNSPLHF.

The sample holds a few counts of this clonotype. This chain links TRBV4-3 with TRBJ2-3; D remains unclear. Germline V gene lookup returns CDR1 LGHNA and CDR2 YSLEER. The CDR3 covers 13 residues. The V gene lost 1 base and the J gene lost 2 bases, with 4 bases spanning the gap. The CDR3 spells CASSQVVTDTQYF. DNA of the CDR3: TGCGCCAGCAGCCAAGTAGTCACAGATACGCAGTATTTT.

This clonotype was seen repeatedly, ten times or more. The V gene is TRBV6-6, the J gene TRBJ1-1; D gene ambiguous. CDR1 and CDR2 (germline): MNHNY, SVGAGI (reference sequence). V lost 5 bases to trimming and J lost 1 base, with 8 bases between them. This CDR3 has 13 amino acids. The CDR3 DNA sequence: TGTGCCAGCAGTCCCGACGGGAACACTGAAGCTTTCTTT. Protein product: CASSPDGNTEAFF.

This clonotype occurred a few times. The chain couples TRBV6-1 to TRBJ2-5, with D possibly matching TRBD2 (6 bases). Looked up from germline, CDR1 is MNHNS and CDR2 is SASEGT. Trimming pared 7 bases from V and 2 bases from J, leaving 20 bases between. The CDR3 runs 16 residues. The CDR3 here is CASKTNSGVRQETQYF. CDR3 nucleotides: TGTGCCAGCAAGACAAATAGCGGAGTGAGACAAGAGACCCAGTACTTC.

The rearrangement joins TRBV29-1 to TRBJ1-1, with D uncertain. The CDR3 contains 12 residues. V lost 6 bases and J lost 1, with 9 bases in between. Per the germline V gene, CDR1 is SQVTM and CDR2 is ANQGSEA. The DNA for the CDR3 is TGCAGCGTAGGCACTGGGAACACTGAAGCTTTCTTT. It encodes CSVGTGNTEAFF.

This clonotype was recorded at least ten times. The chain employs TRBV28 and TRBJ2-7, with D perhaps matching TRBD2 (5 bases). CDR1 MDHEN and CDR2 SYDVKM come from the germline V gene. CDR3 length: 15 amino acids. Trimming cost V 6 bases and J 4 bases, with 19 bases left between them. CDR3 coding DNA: TGTGCCAGCAGCCCTACGGCGAGGGTCGGATACGAGCAGTACTTC. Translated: CASSPTARVGYEQYF.

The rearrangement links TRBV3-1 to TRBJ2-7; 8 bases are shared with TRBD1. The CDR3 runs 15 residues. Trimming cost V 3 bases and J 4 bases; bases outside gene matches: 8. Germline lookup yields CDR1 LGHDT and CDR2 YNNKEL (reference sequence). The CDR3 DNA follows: TGTGCCAGCAGCCAGTCGGGGACAGGCACGTACGAGCAGTACTTC. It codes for CASSQSGTGTYEQYF.

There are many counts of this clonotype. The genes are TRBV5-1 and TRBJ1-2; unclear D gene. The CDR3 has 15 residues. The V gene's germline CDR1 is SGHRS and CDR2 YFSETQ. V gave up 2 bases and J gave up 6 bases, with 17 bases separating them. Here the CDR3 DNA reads TGCGCCAGCAGCTTCCAACCGGGCTGGGTTGATGGCTACACCTTC. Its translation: CASSFQPGWVDGYTF.

DNA for the CDR3: TGCAGTGCCGAGGCGGGAGCTAGCTCCATAGAGACCCAGTACTTC. As protein: CSAEAGASSIETQYF. V is TRBV20-1 and J is TRBJ2-5, with 7 nucleotides matching TRBD2. CDR3 size: 15 residues. Germline V CDR1 and CDR2: DFQATT, SNEGSKA (reference sequence). V was pared by 6 bases and J by 4 bases, with 14 bases of the junction left unmatched.

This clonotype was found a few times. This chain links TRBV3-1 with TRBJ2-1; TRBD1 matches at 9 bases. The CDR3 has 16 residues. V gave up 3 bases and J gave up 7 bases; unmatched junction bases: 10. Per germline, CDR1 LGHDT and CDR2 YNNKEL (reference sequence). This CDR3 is CASSHFLGQGRNEQFF. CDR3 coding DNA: TGTGCCAGCAGCCACTTCTTAGGACAGGGGCGTAATGAGCAGTTCTTC.

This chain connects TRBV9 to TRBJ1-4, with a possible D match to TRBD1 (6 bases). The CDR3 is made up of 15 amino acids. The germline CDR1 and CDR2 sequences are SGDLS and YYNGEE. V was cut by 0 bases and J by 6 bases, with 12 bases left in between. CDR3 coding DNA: TGTGCCAGCAGCGTAGGTGGCAGGGGAGATGAAAAACTGTTTTTT. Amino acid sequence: CASSVGGRGDEKLFF.

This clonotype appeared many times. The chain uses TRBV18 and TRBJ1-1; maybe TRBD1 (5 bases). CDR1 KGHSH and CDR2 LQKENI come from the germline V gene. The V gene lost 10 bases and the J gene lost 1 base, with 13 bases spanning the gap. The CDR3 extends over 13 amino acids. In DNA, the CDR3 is TGTGCCAATAGCAGGGACCCGAACACTGAAGCTTTCTTT. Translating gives CANSRDPNTEAFF.

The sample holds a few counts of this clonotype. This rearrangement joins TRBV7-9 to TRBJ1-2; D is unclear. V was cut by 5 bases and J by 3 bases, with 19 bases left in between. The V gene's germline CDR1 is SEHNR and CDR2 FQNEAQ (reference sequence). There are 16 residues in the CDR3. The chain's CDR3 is CASSHLGVDRDYGYTF. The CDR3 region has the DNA TGTGCCAGCAGCCACCTTGGAGTGGACCGGGACTATGGCTACACCTTC.

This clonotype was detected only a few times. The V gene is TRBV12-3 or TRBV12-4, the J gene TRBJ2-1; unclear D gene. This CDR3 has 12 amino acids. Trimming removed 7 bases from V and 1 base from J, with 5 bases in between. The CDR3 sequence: CASTESYNEQFF. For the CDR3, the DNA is TGTGCCAGCACAGAGTCCTACAATGAGCAGTTCTTC.